Below, 18 T cell receptor beta chains from the same sample are listed, as sequenced in a study of blood T cell repertoires in COVID-19. Produced via immunoSEQ multiplex PCR; TCRdb's table is partial and in-frame only. The repertoire holds 190,000 or so clones, with 86% as singletons. The sequenced material came from peripheral blood. Receptor source: a woman in her seventies with acute or convalescent COVID-19.

The CDR3 DNA follows: TGTGCCAGCAGTGACGAGATCAGGGGGCTTCAGCCCCAGCATTTT. Its translation: CASSDEIRGLQPQHF. V usage is TRBV2 and J usage is TRBJ1-5; 8 bases are shared with TRBD1. Germline V CDR1 and CDR2: SNHLY, FYNNEI. This CDR3 has 15 amino acids. The V segment lost 3 bases and the J segment 6 bases; nucleotides outside the gene matches: 7. Drawing the rest from reference TRBV2 and TRBJ1-5, the complete variable domain is EPEVTQTPSHQVTQMGQEVILRCVPISNHLYFYWYRQILGQKVEFLVSFYNNEISEKSEIFDDQFSVERPDGSNFTLKIRSTKLEDSAMYFCASSDEIRGLQPQHFGDGTRLSIL.

The CDR3 loop is CASSLNRGAQETQYF. The DNA for the CDR3 is TGTGCCAGCAGCTTGAACAGGGGTGCCCAAGAGACCCAGTACTTC. V and J are TRBV5-5 and TRBJ2-5; 7 nucleotides match TRBD1. With V trimmed by 1 base and J by 1 base, 4 bases remained unmatched. Germline assignment: CDR1 SGHKS and CDR2 YYEKEE (reference sequence). The CDR3 spans 15 residues.

This clone was detected once. The CDR3: CASVRDRGFPGANVLTF. The CDR3 DNA sequence: TGTGCCAGCGTTCGGGACAGGGGCTTCCCTGGGGCCAACGTCCTGACTTTC. The chain combines TRBV5-5 with TRBJ2-6; 10 bases match TRBD1. Germline V CDR1 and CDR2: SGHKS, YYEKEE (reference sequence). The ends lost 7 bases at V and 2 bases at J; junction bases unmatched: 9. The CDR3 loop spans 17 amino acids.

The J gene is TRBJ2-1, the V gene TRBV4-1; D unclear. Germline V gene sequence: CDR1 MGHRA, CDR2 YSYEKL. The V end was cut by 3 bases, the J end by 8 bases, with 11 bases between. The CDR3 length is 13 residues. CDR3 in amino acids: CASSHEPQDEQFF. CDR3 nucleotide sequence: TGCGCCAGCAGCCACGAACCCCAGGATGAGCAGTTCTTC.

V usage is TRBV4-2 and J usage is TRBJ2-1; the match to TRBD2 covers 8 bases. CDR3 size: 14 residues. The trim removed 4 bases at V and 4 bases at J, leaving 3 bases unmatched. Germline-derived CDR1 and CDR2 are LGHNA and YNFKEQ. CDR3 in amino acids: CASSRGLDYNEQFF. The DNA for the CDR3 is TGTGCCAGCAGCCGGGGACTAGATTACAATGAGCAGTTCTTC.

The CDR3: CASSLTYEQYF. The CDR3 nucleotides are TGTGCCAGCAGCCTCACCTACGAGCAGTACTTC. The chain combines TRBV7-8 with TRBJ2-7; no reliable D call. Looked up from germline, CDR1 is SGHVS and CDR2 is FQNEAQ. The CDR3 sequence is 11 residues long. Trimming took off 5 bases at V and 2 bases at J, with 4 bases between the two ends.

This chain joins TRBV27 and TRBJ1-2, with 8 bases aligning to TRBD1. The CDR3 is 14 amino acids. V lost 8 bases to trimming and J lost 2 bases; unmatched junction nucleotides: 7. Germline V gene lookup returns CDR1 MNHEY and CDR2 SMNVEV (reference sequence). The CDR3 reads CASRRTGSNYGYTF. CDR3 bases: TGTGCCAGCCGAAGGACAGGGTCAAACTATGGCTACACCTTC.

CDR3 bases: TGTGCCACCAGTGACCCGTTAATAAGCAATCAGCCCCAGCATTTT. Residues: CATSDPLISNQPQHF. The rearrangement uses TRBV24-1 and TRBJ1-5; D not resolved. The CDR3 length is 15 residues. Trimming took 4 bases from V and 1 from J, leaving 10 bases between them. In germline, CDR1 is KGHDR, CDR2 SFDVKD.

V and J are TRBV6-5 and TRBJ1-3; D is undetermined. Trimming cost V 2 bases and J 2 bases, with 10 bases left between them. The germline V gene encodes CDR1 MNHEY and CDR2 SVGAGI. The CDR3 runs 15 residues. The CDR3 coding sequence is TGTGCCAGCAGTTACGGGCAGAGCACTGGAAACACCATATATTTT. This gives the protein CASSYGQSTGNTIYF.

The J gene is TRBJ1-2, the V gene TRBV21-1. TRBV21-1 is labeled a pseudogene. The CDR3 is 16 amino acids. The CDR3 nucleotides read TGTGCCAGCAGCAAACGCGGGGGAGGATCCAACTATGGCTACACCTTC. Residues: CASSKRGGGSNYGYTF.

The gene calls are TRBV9 and TRBJ2-6; D uncertain. The CDR3 length is 13 residues. Germline V gene data show CDR1 as SGDLS and CDR2 as YYNGEE. Trimming shortened V by 4 bases and J by 4 bases, and 6 bases separated the two germline ends. The CDR3 protein is CASSPSGANVLTF. CDR3 coding DNA: TGTGCCAGCAGCCCCTCCGGGGCCAACGTCCTGACTTTC.

The chain recombines TRBV19 with TRBJ1-3; D might be TRBD1 (6 bases). The germline CDR1 and CDR2 sequences are LNHDA and SQIVND (reference sequence). This CDR3 has 16 residues. Deletions cut 6 bases from V and 0 bases from J, with 15 bases between. The CDR3 here is CASRKWTADSGNTIYF. In nucleotides, the CDR3 is TGTGCCAGTAGAAAGTGGACAGCCGACTCTGGAAACACCATATATTTT.

V usage is TRBV12-3 or TRBV12-4 and J usage is TRBJ1-1; D is ambiguous. Trimming shortened V by 6 bases and J by 4 bases, and 9 bases separated the two germline ends. This CDR3 spans 12 amino acids. CDR3 DNA sequence: TGTGCCAGCAGGGAGAAGAGCACTGAAGCTTTCTTT. Its translation is CASREKSTEAFF.

The chain uses TRBV2 and TRBJ1-5, with TRBD1 identical over 9 bases. V was clipped by 4 bases and J by 11 bases; unmatched bases: 12. Germline values: CDR1 SNHLY, CDR2 FYNNEI. The CDR3 covers 15 residues. The CDR3 protein is CASSANKIRDRAQHF. The CDR3 DNA reads as TGTGCCAGCAGTGCTAATAAGATCAGGGACAGGGCCCAGCATTTT. Full variable domain (rest looked up from reference TRBV2 and TRBJ1-5): EPEVTQTPSHQVTQMGQEVILRCVPISNHLYFYWYRQILGQKVEFLVSFYNNEISEKSEIFDDQFSVERPDGSNFTLKIRSTKLEDSAMYFCASSANKIRDRAQHFGDGTRLSIL.

CDR3 sequence reads: CASSSPVGTDTQYF. CDR3 in DNA: TGTGCCAGCAGCTCCCCCGTCGGCACAGATACGCAGTATTTT. The V and J genes are TRBV5-4 and TRBJ2-3; no clear D gene. Per the germline V gene, CDR1 is SGHNT and CDR2 is YYREEE (reference sequence). The CDR3 runs 14 residues. Between the trimmed V and J ends, which lost 3 bases and 1 base, there was a span of 9 bases.

CDR3 region: CASSVQVGNTEAFF. The CDR3 region has the DNA TGTGCCAGCAGTGTACAGGTTGGGAACACTGAAGCTTTCTTT. The genes are TRBV7-9 and TRBJ1-1; possibly TRBD1 for D (5 bases). V gave up 6 bases and J gave up 1 base, with 12 bases separating them. The CDR3 runs 14 residues. The germline V gene has CDR1 SEHNR and CDR2 FQNEAQ (reference sequence).

V gene TRBV7-3 combines with J gene TRBJ2-5, with 9 positions matching TRBD1. Per the germline V gene, CDR1 is SGHTA and CDR2 is FQGTGA. This CDR3 is built from 14 residues. The J segment lost 5 bases and the V segment lost 3 bases, leaving 4 bases of the junction unmatched. CDR3 protein: CASSFTGGLETQYF. CDR3 coding DNA: TGTGCCAGCAGCTTCACAGGGGGCCTGGAGACCCAGTACTTC. The full variable domain, its missing parts supplied by reference TRBV7-3 and TRBJ2-5, is GAGVSQTPSNKVTEKGKYVELRCDPISGHTALYWYRQSLGQGPEFLIYFQGTGAADDSGLPNDRFFAVRPEGSVSTLKIQRTERGDSAVYLCASSFTGGLETQYFGPGTRLLVL.

This clone has just one count. This chain joins TRBV12-3 or TRBV12-4 and TRBJ1-1; possibly TRBD1 for D (5 bases). V shed 7 bases and J shed 4 bases, with 13 bases lying between them. The CDR3 has 13 amino acids. The CDR3 reads CASTPTGGTEAFF. CDR3 sequence (DNA): TGTGCCAGCACCCCGACCGGGGGCACTGAAGCTTTCTTT.